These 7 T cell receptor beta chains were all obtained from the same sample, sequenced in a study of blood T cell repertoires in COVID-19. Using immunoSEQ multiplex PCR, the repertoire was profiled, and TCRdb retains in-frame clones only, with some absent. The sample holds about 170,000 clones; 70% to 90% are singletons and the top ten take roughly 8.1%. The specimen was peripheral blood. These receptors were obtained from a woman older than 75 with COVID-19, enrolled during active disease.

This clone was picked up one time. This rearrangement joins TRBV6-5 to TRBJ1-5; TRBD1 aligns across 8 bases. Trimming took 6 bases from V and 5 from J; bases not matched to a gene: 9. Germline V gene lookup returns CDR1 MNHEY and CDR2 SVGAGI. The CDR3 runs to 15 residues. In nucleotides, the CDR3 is TGTGCCAGCAGCCGACCGGACAGGGATGATCAGCCCCAGCATTTT. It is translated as CASSRPDRDDQPQHF.

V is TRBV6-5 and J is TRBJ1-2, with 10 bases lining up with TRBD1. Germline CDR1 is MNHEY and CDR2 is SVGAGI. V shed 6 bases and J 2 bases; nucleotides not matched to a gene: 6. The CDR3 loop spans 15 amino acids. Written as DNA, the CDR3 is TGTGCCAGCAGGACAGGGGGCCCAGTCAACTATGGCTACACCTTC. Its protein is CASRTGGPVNYGYTF.

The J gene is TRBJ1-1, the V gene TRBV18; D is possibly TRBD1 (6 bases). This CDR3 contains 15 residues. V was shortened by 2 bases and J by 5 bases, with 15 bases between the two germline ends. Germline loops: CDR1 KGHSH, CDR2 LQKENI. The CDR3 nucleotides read TGTGCCAGCTCACCAGTTACAGGGAGAGGGACTGAAGCTTTCTTT. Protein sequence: CASSPVTGRGTEAFF.

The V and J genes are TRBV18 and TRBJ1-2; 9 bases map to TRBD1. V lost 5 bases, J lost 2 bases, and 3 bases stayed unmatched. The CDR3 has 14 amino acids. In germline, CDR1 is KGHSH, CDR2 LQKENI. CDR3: CASSLGTGNYGYTF. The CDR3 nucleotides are TGTGCCAGCTCATTAGGGACAGGGAACTATGGCTACACCTTC.

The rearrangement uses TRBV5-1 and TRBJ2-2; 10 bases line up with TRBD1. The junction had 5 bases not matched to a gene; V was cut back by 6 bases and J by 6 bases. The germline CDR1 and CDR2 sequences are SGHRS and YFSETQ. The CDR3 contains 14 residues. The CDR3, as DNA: TGCGCCAGCACGGACAGGGGGACATCCGGGGAGCTGTTTTTT. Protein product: CASTDRGTSGELFF.

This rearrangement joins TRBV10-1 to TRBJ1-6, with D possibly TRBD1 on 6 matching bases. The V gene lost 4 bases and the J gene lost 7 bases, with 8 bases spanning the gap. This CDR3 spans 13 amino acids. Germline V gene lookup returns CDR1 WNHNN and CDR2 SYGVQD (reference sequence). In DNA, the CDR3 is TGCGCCAGCAGTGTTGACAGGAATTCACCCCTCCACTTT. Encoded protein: CASSVDRNSPLHF.

The CDR3 is CASSHLTGTLEGAQYF. The CDR3 DNA is TGTGCCAGCAGCCACCTCACAGGGACCCTTGAGGGAGCCCAGTACTTC. The V gene is TRBV14, the J gene TRBJ2-5; TRBD1 might be the D (6 bases). CDR1 and CDR2 from the germline V gene are SGHDN and FVKESK. CDR3 length: 16 amino acids. Trimming stripped 3 bases from V and 9 bases from J, with 23 bases between.